Below, 18 T cell receptor beta chains from the same sample are listed, as sequenced in a study of regulatory T cells in long-lasting Graves disease. This sample's time point: newly diagnosed GD, antithyroid drugs for less than 3 months. Researchers made the TCR library from RNA that was extracted from PBMCs. Relying on iRepertoire HTBI primers and Arm-PCR of CDR3 regions, the team built TCR beta libraries. Using its own MiXCR run on the multiplex PCR reads, TCRdb lists one record per CDR3 protein. Of 350,000 to 450,000 distinct CDR3 sequences detected, about 15% appear once; the ten largest clones hold approximately 15%. These data also featured in a second study, about T cells in Graves' hyperthyroidism and ophthalmopathy.

The sample consisted of peripheral blood mononuclear cells (PBMCs), taken at new diagnosis, from a patient treated with antithyroid drugs. Every receptor here comes from a woman in her twenties or thirties with Graves disease.

This clonotype has ten or more counts. The J gene is TRBJ2-1, the V gene TRBV20-1, with D uncertain. Trimming cost V 3 bases and J 9 bases, with 9 bases left between them. Germline assignment: CDR1 DFQATT and CDR2 SNEGSKA (reference sequence). CDR3 length: 11 residues. In nucleotides, the CDR3 is TGCAGTGCTAGTGTGAACGGTGAGCAGTTCTTC. It encodes CSASVNGEQFF.

This clonotype was seen at least ten times. This chain joins TRBV10-3 and TRBJ2-7, with D perhaps TRBD1 or TRBD2 (6 bases each). The CDR3 has 14 amino acids. The V end lost 2 bases, the J end lost 3 bases, and 11 bases lay between the germline ends. CDR1 is ENHRY and CDR2 is SYGVKD in the germline V gene. The CDR3, as DNA: TGTGCCATCAGTGAGGTTAGGGGGGTCTACGAGCAGTACTTC. It yields the protein CAISEVRGVYEQYF.

The J gene is TRBJ1-2, the V gene TRBV27, with D perhaps TRBD1 (5 bases). The CDR3 extends over 13 amino acids. Trimming shortened V by 0 bases and J by 9 bases, and 11 bases separated the two germline ends. CDR1 is MNHEY, CDR2 SMNVEV, per germline (reference sequence). The chain's CDR3 is CASSLSQGLSYTF. Here the CDR3 DNA reads TGTGCCAGCAGTTTATCTCAGGGTTTGAGCTACACCTTC.

This clonotype has more than one count but fewer than ten. The chain uses TRBV19 and TRBJ1-5; maybe TRBD1 (6 bases). The CDR3 covers 16 residues. V was shortened by 7 bases and J by 2 bases, with 18 bases between the two germline ends. Germline V lookup: CDR1 LNHDA, CDR2 SQIVND (reference sequence). The CDR3 reads CASTSTGTAGNQPQHF. In DNA form, the CDR3 reads TGTGCCAGTACCTCAACAGGGACTGCGGGCAATCAGCCCCAGCATTTT. Complete variable domain (other parts from reference TRBV19 and TRBJ1-5): DGGITQSPKYLFRKEGQNVTLSCEQNLNHDAMYWYRQDPGQGLRLIYYSQIVNDFQKGDIAEGYSVSREKKESFPLTVTSAQKNPTAFYLCASTSTGTAGNQPQHFGDGTRLSIL.

This clonotype was recorded many times. The chain joins TRBV20-1 to TRBJ2-7, with 8 bases matching TRBD2. This CDR3 has 13 residues. CDR1 is DFQATT, CDR2 SNEGSKA, per germline (reference sequence). Trimming cost V 6 bases and J 1 base; bases outside gene matches: 5. This CDR3 reads CSAKSGSSYEQYF. In nucleotides, the CDR3 is TGCAGTGCCAAAAGCGGGAGTTCCTACGAGCAGTACTTC.

In its sample, this clonotype was seen many times. The chain uses TRBV11-2 and TRBJ2-3; D call uncertain. Trimming cost V 5 bases and J 10 bases, with 10 bases left between them. Per germline, CDR1 SGHAT and CDR2 FQNNGV. There are 11 residues in the CDR3. The CDR3 region is CASSTGSPQYF. The CDR3 region has the DNA TGTGCCAGCAGCACCGGTAGCCCGCAGTATTTT.

This clonotype qualifies as medium-sized (0.01 to 0.1%). The V and J genes are TRBV18 and TRBJ2-7; the D gene is possibly TRBD2 (5 bases). Between the trimmed V and J ends, which lost 3 bases and 3 bases, there was a span of 6 bases. Germline values: CDR1 KGHSH, CDR2 LQKENI. CDR3 length: 12 residues. The CDR3 nucleotides are TGTGCCAGCTCACCCACTAGCTACGAGCAGTACTTC. Encoded protein: CASSPTSYEQYF.

The rearrangement links TRBV19 to TRBJ2-2; D possibly matches TRBD1 or TRBD2 (6 bases each). The germline V gene has CDR1 LNHDA and CDR2 SQIVND (reference sequence). The ends were cut back, 10 bases at V and 5 bases at J, with 17 bases in the middle. This CDR3 is built from 14 residues. In DNA, the CDR3 is TGTGCCACGCGAGGGGGGAGTGGAACCGGGGAGCTGTTTTTT. Protein product: CATRGGSGTGELFF.

The table lists this clonotype with many counts. The J gene is TRBJ2-7, the V gene TRBV27; the D is unclear. The CDR3 sequence is 16 residues long. Per the germline V gene, CDR1 is MNHEY and CDR2 is SMNVEV (reference sequence). With 6 bases removed from V and 0 bases from J, the gap between germline ends came to 18 bases. CDR3 DNA: TGTGCCAGCAGGGGTGGTTGGGATGAGAGCTCCTACGAGCAGTACTTC. Amino acid sequence: CASRGGWDESSYEQYF.

This clonotype was counted ten times or more. The genes are TRBV5-1 and TRBJ2-7, with D perhaps TRBD1 (6 bases). CDR3 length equals 14 residues. V lost 7 bases and J lost 2, with 16 bases in between. Per the germline V gene, CDR1 is SGHRS and CDR2 is YFSETQ. The CDR3 is CASGGQPPTYEQYF. CDR3 sequence (DNA): TGCGCCAGCGGGGGACAACCACCGACCTACGAGCAGTACTTC. The variable domain in full, with the rest retrieved from reference TRBV5-1 and TRBJ2-7, is KAGVTQTPRYLIKTRGQQVTLSCSPISGHRSVSWYQQTPGQGLQFLFEYFSETQRNKGNFPGRFSGRQFSNSRSEMNVSTLELGDSALYLCASGGQPPTYEQYFGPGTRLTVT.

The chain carries TRBV6-1 and TRBJ2-7, with 8 bases identical to TRBD2. The CDR3 totals 17 residues. The germline V gene encodes CDR1 MNHNS and CDR2 SASEGT. The V gene end was trimmed by 5 bases and the J gene end by 4 bases; junction bases not matched to a gene: 16. The CDR3 sequence: CASSPGLDAQRTYEQYF. The CDR3 DNA reads as TGTGCCAGCAGTCCGGGACTAGACGCTCAGAGAACTTACGAGCAGTACTTC.

To note about this clonotype: The junction shows a germline mismatch at one end, possibly a read error. The chain couples TRBV6-1 to TRBJ1-3, with a possible D match to TRBD1 (6 bases). CDR1 is MNHNS and CDR2 is SASEGT in the germline V gene. The CDR3 has 22 amino acids. The chain's CDR3 is CASSEPLFPAGEKSYSGNTIYF. CDR3 DNA sequence: TGCGCCAGCAGTGAGCCCCTTTTTCCCGCAGGGGAAAAGTCCTACTCTGGAAACACCATATATTTT.

This clonotype was counted ten times or more. The V gene is TRBV5-1, the J gene TRBJ2-1; the D is unclear. The V gene lost 0 bases and the J gene lost 9 bases, with 10 bases spanning the gap. This CDR3 comprises 13 residues. Germline V gene lookup returns CDR1 SGHRS and CDR2 YFSETQ. This chain's CDR3 is CASSLAFGGEQFF. As DNA, the CDR3 is TGCGCCAGCAGCTTGGCGTTCGGCGGTGAGCAGTTCTTC.

This clonotype came up many times. The chain couples TRBV12-3 or TRBV12-4 to TRBJ2-5; 10 bases are a match to TRBD1. Trimming took 1 base from V and 6 from J; bases not matched to a gene: 11. The CDR3 has 17 amino acids. The CDR3, as DNA: TGTGCCAGCAGTTTAGATACCTGGGACAGGGGCTGGAAGACCCAGTACTTC. It specifies CASSLDTWDRGWKTQYF.

The chain couples TRBV28 to TRBJ2-4; 7 bases are a match to TRBD2. The junction had 5 bases not matched to a gene; V was cut back by 6 bases and J by 3 bases. There are 14 residues in the CDR3. Per the germline V gene, CDR1 is MDHEN and CDR2 is SYDVKM. The CDR3 region is CASSPPGGKNIQYF. In DNA, the CDR3 is TGTGCCAGCAGCCCGCCGGGGGGCAAAAACATTCAGTACTTC. Variable domain in full (rest from reference TRBV28 and TRBJ2-4): DVKVTQSSRYLVKRTGEKVFLECVQDMDHENMFWYRQDPGLGLRLIYFSYDVKMKEKGDIPEGYSVSREKKERFSLILESASTNQTSMYLCASSPPGGKNIQYFGAGTRLSVL.

This clonotype was detected ten times or more. The chain employs TRBV18 and TRBJ1-2; D perhaps matches TRBD1 (6 bases). The CDR3 consists of 15 residues. Trimming removed 6 bases at V and 4 bases at J, with 18 bases between. Per germline, CDR1 KGHSH and CDR2 LQKENI. CDR3 loop: CASSPGTDRPYGYTF. The CDR3, as DNA: TGTGCCAGCTCTCCAGGGACCGACAGGCCCTATGGCTACACCTTC.

V is TRBV6-1 and J is TRBJ2-4; possibly TRBD2 for D (5 bases). From germline, CDR1 is MNHNS and CDR2 SASEGT. The CDR3 spans 12 residues. V was pared by 10 bases and J by 9 bases, with 16 bases between. The CDR3 region is CATSIGRGIQYF. The CDR3 DNA reads TGTGCCACCTCTATTGGACGGGGCATTCAGTACTTC.

This clonotype was observed a few times. The V call is TRBV6-2 or TRBV6-3, the J call TRBJ2-7; tentative D call: TRBD2 (7 bases). V lost 8 bases and J 4 bases, leaving 18 bases between the germline ends. CDR1 and CDR2 (germline): MNHEY, SVGEGT. The CDR3 has 14 residues. DNA for the CDR3: TGTGCCAGCGGAGCCCCAGGGGAGGGATACGAGCAGTACTTC. It is translated as CASGAPGEGYEQYF.